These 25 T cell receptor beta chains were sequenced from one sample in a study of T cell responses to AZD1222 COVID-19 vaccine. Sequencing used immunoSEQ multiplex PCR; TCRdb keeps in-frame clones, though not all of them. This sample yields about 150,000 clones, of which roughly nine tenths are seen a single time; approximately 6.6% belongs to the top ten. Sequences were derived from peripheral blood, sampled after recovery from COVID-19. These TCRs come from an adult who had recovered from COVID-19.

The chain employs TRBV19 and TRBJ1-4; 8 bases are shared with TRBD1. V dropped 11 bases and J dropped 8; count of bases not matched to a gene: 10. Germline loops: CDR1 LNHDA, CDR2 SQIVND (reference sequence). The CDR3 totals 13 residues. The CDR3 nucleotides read TGTGCCTCGAAGGACAGGGAGGGAGAAAAACTGTTTTTT. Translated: CASKDREGEKLFF.

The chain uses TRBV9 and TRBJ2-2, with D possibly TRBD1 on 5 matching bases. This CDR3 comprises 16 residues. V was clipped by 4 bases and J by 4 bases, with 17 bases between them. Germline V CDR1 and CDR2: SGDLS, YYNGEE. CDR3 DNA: TGTGCCAGCAGCTCCACAGGACGGGTAGGCACCGGGGAGCTGTTTTTT. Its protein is CASSSTGRVGTGELFF.

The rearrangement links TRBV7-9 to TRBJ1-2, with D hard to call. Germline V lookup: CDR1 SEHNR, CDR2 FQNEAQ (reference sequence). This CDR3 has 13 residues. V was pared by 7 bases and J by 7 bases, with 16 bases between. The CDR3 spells CASTAGPTGGYTF. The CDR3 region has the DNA TGTGCCAGCACCGCCGGGCCAACGGGTGGCTACACCTTC.

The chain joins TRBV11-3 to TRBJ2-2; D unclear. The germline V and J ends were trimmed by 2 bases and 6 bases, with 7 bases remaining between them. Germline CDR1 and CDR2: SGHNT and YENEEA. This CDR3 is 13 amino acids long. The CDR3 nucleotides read TGTGCCAGCAGCTTATTTAGGGCCGGGGAGCTGTTTTTT. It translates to CASSLFRAGELFF.

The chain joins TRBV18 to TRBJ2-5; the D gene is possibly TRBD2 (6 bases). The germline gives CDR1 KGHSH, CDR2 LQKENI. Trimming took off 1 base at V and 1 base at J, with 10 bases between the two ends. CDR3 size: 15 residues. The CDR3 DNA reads TGTGCCAGCTCACCACTCAACGGGGGCCAAGAGACCCAGTACTTC. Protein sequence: CASSPLNGGQETQYF.

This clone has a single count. The CDR3 sequence: CASSQGPGSGNTIYF. The CDR3 coding sequence is TGTGCCAGCAGCCAAGGTCCAGGCTCTGGAAACACCATATATTTT. The chain joins TRBV3-1 (or the pseudogene TRBV3-2) to TRBJ1-3; D not certain. Germline V gene sequence: CDR1 LGHDT, CDR2 YNNKEL (reference sequence). This CDR3 contains 15 residues. V was shortened by 1 base and J by 0 bases, with 7 bases between the two germline ends.

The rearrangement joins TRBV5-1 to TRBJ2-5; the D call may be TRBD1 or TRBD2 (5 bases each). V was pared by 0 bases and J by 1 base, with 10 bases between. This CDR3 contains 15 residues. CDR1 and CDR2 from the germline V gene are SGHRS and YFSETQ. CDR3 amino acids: CASSLARDGQETQYF. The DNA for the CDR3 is TGCGCCAGCAGCTTGGCCCGGGACGGCCAAGAGACCCAGTACTTC.

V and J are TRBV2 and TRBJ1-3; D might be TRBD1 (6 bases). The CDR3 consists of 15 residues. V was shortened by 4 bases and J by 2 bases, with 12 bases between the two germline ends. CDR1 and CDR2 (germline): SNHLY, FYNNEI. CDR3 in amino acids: CASSVRGWTGNTIYF. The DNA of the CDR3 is TGTGCCAGCAGTGTCAGGGGCTGGACTGGAAACACCATATATTTT. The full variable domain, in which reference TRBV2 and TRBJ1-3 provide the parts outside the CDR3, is EPEVTQTPSHQVTQMGQEVILRCVPISNHLYFYWYRQILGQKVEFLVSFYNNEISEKSEIFDDQFSVERPDGSNFTLKIRSTKLEDSAMYFCASSVRGWTGNTIYFGEGSWLTVV.

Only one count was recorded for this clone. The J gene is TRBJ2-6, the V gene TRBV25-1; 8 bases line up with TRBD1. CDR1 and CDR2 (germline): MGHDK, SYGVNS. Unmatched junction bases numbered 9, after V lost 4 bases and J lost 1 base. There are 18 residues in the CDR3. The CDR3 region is CASSGLDRAFSGANVLTF. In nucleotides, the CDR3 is TGTGCCAGCAGTGGGCTGGACAGGGCCTTTTCTGGGGCCAACGTCCTGACTTTC.

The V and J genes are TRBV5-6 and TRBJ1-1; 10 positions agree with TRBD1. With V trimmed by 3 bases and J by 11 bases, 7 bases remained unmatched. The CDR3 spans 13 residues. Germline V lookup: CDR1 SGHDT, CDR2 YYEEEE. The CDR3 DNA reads TGTGCCAGCAGCTACTGGACAGGGGGATATGCTTTCTTT. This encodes CASSYWTGGYAFF. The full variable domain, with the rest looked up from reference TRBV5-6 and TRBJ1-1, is DAGVTQSPTHLIKTRGQQVTLRCSPKSGHDTVSWYQQALGQGPQFIFQYYEEEERQRGNFPDRFSGHQFPNYSSELNVNALLLGDSALYLCASSYWTGGYAFFGQGTRLTVV.

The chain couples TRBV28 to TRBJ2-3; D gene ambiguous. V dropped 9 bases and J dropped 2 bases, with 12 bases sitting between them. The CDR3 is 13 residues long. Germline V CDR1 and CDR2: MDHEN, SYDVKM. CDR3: CARFGRLTDTQYF. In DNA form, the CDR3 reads TGTGCCAGATTCGGTAGACTCACAGATACGCAGTATTTT.

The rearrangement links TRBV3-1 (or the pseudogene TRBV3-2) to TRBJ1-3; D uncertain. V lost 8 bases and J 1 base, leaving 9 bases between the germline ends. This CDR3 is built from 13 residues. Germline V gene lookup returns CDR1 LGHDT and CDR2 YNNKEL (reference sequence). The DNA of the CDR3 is TGTGCCAGCCGAAGTTCATCTGGAAACACCATATATTTT. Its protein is CASRSSSGNTIYF.

CDR3 region: CASSPLDHGTDTQYF. CDR3 nucleotide sequence: TGTGCCAGCAGCCCATTGGACCACGGGACAGATACGCAGTATTTT. The chain is built from TRBV5-6 and TRBJ2-3; no firm D call. The germline V gene has CDR1 SGHDT and CDR2 YYEEEE. V was shortened by 4 bases and J by 3 bases, with 15 bases between the two germline ends. This CDR3 comprises 15 residues.

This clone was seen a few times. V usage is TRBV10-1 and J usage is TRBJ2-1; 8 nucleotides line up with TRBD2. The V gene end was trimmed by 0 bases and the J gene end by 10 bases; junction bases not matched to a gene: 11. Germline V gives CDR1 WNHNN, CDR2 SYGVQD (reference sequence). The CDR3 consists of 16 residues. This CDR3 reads CASSESTSGREGEQFF. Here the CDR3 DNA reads TGCGCCAGCAGTGAGTCGACCAGCGGGAGAGAAGGGGAGCAGTTCTTC.

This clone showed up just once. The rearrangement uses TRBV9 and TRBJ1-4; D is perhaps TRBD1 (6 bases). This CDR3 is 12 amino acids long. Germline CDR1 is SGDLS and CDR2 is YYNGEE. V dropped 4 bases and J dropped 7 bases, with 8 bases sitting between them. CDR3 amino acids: CASSPRGEKLFF. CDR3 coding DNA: TGTGCCAGCAGCCCCAGGGGTGAAAAACTGTTTTTT. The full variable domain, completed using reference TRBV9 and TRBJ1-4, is DSGVTQTPKHLITATGQRVTLRCSPRSGDLSVYWYQQSLDQGLQFLIQYYNGEERAKGNILERFSAQQFPDLHSELNLSSLELGDSALYFCASSPRGEKLFFGSGTQLSVL.

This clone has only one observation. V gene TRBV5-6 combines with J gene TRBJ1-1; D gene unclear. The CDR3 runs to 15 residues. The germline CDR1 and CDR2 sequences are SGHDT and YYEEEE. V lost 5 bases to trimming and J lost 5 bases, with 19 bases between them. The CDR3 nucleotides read TGTGCCAGCAGAAGTGACGGGTCCCTGGGGACTGAAGCTTTCTTT. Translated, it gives CASRSDGSLGTEAFF. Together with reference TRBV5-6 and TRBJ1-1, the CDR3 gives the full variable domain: DAGVTQSPTHLIKTRGQQVTLRCSPKSGHDTVSWYQQALGQGPQFIFQYYEEEERQRGNFPDRFSGHQFPNYSSELNVNALLLGDSALYLCASRSDGSLGTEAFFGQGTRLTVV.

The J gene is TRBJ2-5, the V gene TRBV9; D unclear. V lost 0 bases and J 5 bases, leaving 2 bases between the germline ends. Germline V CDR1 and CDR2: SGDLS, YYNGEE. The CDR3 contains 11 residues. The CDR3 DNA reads TGTGCCAGCAGCGTAGATGAGACCCAGTACTTC. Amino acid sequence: CASSVDETQYF.

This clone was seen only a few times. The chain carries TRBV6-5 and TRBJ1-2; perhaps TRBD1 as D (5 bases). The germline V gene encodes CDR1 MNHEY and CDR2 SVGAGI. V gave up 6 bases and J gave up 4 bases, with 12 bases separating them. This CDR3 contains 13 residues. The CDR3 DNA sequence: TGTGCCAGCAGCCAAGACAGCTCCTATGGCTACACCTTC. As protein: CASSQDSSYGYTF.

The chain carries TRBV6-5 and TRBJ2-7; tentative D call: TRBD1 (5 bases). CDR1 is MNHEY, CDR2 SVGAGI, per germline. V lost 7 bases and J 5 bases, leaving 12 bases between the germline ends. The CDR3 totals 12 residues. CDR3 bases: TGTGCCAGCAAGACAGTAACTGACGAGCAGTACTTC. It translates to CASKTVTDEQYF.

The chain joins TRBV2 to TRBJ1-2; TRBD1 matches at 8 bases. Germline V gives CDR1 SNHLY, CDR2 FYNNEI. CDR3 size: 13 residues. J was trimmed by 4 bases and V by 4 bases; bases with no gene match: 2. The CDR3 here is CASSGTGSYGYTF. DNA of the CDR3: TGTGCCAGCAGTGGGACAGGGAGCTATGGCTACACCTTC.

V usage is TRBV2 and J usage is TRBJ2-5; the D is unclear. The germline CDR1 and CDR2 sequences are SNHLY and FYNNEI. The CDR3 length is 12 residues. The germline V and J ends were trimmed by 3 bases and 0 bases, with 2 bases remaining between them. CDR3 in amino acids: CASSDNQETQYF. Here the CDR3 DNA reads TGTGCCAGCAGTGACAACCAAGAGACCCAGTACTTC. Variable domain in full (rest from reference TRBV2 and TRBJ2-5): EPEVTQTPSHQVTQMGQEVILRCVPISNHLYFYWYRQILGQKVEFLVSFYNNEISEKSEIFDDQFSVERPDGSNFTLKIRSTKLEDSAMYFCASSDNQETQYFGPGTRLLVL.

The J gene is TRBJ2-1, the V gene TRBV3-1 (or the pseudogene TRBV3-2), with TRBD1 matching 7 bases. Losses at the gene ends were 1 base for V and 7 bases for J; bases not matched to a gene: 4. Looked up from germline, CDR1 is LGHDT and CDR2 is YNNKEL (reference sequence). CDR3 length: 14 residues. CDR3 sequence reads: CASSQGYRGNEQFF. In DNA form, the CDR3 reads TGTGCCAGCAGCCAAGGGTACAGGGGAAATGAGCAGTTCTTC.

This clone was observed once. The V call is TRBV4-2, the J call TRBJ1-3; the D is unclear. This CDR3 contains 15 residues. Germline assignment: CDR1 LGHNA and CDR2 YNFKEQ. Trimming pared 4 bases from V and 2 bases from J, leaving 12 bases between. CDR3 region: CASSPQPSPGNTIYF. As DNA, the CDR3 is TGTGCCAGCAGCCCCCAGCCGAGCCCTGGAAACACCATATATTTT.

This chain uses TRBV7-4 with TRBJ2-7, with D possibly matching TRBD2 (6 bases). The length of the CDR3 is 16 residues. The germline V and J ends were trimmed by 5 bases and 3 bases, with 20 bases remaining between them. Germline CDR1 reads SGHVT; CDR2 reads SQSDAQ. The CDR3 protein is CASSPDSGVRGYEQYF. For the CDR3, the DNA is TGTGCCAGCAGCCCAGATTCGGGGGTACGAGGCTACGAGCAGTACTTC.

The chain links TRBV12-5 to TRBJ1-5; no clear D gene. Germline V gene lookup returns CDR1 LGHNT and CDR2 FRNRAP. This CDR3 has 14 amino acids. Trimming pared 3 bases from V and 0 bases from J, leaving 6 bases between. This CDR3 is CASGLGGSNQPQHF. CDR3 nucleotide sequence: TGTGCTAGTGGTTTAGGAGGTAGCAATCAGCCCCAGCATTTT.